Following are 19 T cell receptor beta chains from one sample sequenced in a study of blood T cells in healthy people across ages. PCR was performed a second time for roughly 7 to 11 cycles using a sample-barcoded 5' primer and a J-beta primer mix. TCRdb redid the calling of the 5' RACE reads with MiXCR, one entry per CDR3 protein. The table lists roughly 560,000 distinct CDR3 sequences, around 24% of them singletons. These same records also appear under a second study, on T cells of mothers and their children.

Sequences were obtained from blood. All receptors derive from a boy between 10 and 17 years old in good health.

The gene calls are TRBV19 and TRBJ2-5; 9 bases line up with TRBD1. This CDR3 is built from 14 residues. CDR1 and CDR2 from the germline V gene are LNHDA and SQIVND (reference sequence). J gave up 9 bases and V 6 bases, and 11 bases lay outside the gene matches. The chain's CDR3 is CASSPGQGMGAQYF. CDR3 in DNA: TGTGCCAGTAGCCCTGGACAGGGGATGGGGGCCCAGTACTTC.

The gene calls are TRBV28 and TRBJ1-5; a weak D match, TRBD1 (5 bases). Germline V gene sequence: CDR1 MDHEN, CDR2 SYDVKM. Between the trimmed V and J ends, which lost 2 bases and 7 bases, there was a span of 12 bases. The CDR3 runs to 14 residues. The CDR3 is CASSLGGRRQPQHF. DNA of the CDR3: TGTGCCAGCAGTTTAGGGGGAAGGAGGCAGCCCCAGCATTTT.

The chain couples TRBV4-3 to TRBJ2-7; the D gene could be TRBD1 or TRBD2 (5 bases each). V was cut by 2 bases and J by 2 bases, with 10 bases left in between. Germline V gene lookup returns CDR1 LGHNA and CDR2 YSLEER. The CDR3 is 14 amino acids. The CDR3 DNA reads TGCGCCAGCAGCCAAATGGGACGGACCTACGAGCAGTACTTC. It yields the protein CASSQMGRTYEQYF.

This chain joins TRBV7-9 and TRBJ2-5; D is perhaps TRBD1 (6 bases). The J call may be wrong; the DNA end is better matched by TRBJ2-1. From germline, CDR1 is SEHNR and CDR2 FQNEAQ (reference sequence). This CDR3 has 18 amino acids. CDR3 bases: TGTGCCAGCAGCCCCGGACAGACTCGAGGTCCCTCTGGCAATGAGCAGTTCTTC. Its protein product is CASSPGQTRGPSGNEQFF.

The chain uses TRBV20-1 and TRBJ2-5; 11 bases are a match to TRBD2. TRBJ2-1 explains the end of the DNA better; the J call may be wrong. The germline CDR1 and CDR2 sequences are DFQATT and SNEGSKA (reference sequence). This CDR3 contains 16 residues. CDR3 residues: CSARDPVAGGYNEQFF. For the CDR3, the DNA is TGCAGTGCTAGAGATCCCGTAGCGGGAGGGTACAATGAGCAGTTCTTC.

V gene TRBV9 combines with J gene TRBJ1-5; D unclear. The length of the CDR3 is 10 residues. The germline CDR1 and CDR2 sequences are SGDLS and YYNGEE. In nucleotides, the CDR3 is TGTGTATCGCGGGATCAGCCCCAGCATTTT. Residues: CVSRDQPQHF.

This clonotype has a handful of counts. The rearrangement joins TRBV27 to TRBJ2-2; 12 bases are shared with TRBD2. The CDR3 totals 16 residues. Unmatched junction bases numbered 6, after V lost 4 bases and J lost 6 bases. Per the germline V gene, CDR1 is MNHEY and CDR2 is SMNVEV (reference sequence). The CDR3 protein is CASSSSGRARSGELFF. The CDR3 DNA reads TGTGCCAGCAGTTCTAGCGGGAGGGCCCGGTCCGGGGAGCTGTTTTTT.

This sequence joins TRBV5-8 and TRBJ2-3; 7 positions agree with TRBD1. Germline loops: CDR1 SGHTS, CDR2 YDEGEE. This CDR3 has 14 residues. J was trimmed by 6 bases and V by 4 bases; bases with no gene match: 8. The CDR3 nucleotides are TGTGCCAGCAGCCCGAGACAGGGATTGGATACGCAGTATTTT. This gives the protein CASSPRQGLDTQYF.

The V call is TRBV11-2, the J call TRBJ2-3; D is unclear. CDR3 length: 11 amino acids. The V gene's germline CDR1 is SGHAT and CDR2 FQNNGV. Between the trimmed V and J ends, which lost 5 bases and 8 bases, there was a span of 8 bases. The CDR3 DNA follows: TGTGCCAGCAGCCTCAAGGCTACGCAGTATTTT. It encodes CASSLKATQYF.

The table lists this clonotype with many counts. V usage is TRBV7-9 and J usage is TRBJ2-5; D not resolved. Trimming removed 4 bases at V and 3 bases at J, with 3 bases between. Per the germline V gene, CDR1 is SEHNR and CDR2 is FQNEAQ (reference sequence). This CDR3 comprises 11 residues. CDR3 in DNA: TGTGCCAGCAGCTGGAAAGAGACCCAGTACTTC. Translating it yields CASSWKETQYF.

The chain employs TRBV19 and TRBJ2-5; tentatively, D is TRBD1 (6 bases). Germline V lookup: CDR1 LNHDA, CDR2 SQIVND (reference sequence). With 3 bases removed from V and 3 bases from J, the gap between germline ends came to 11 bases. The CDR3 runs to 14 residues. The CDR3 nucleotides are TGTGCCAGTAGTATCGCACAGGGAAAAGAGACCCAGTACTTC. Amino acids: CASSIAQGKETQYF.

To note about this clonotype: One junction end disagrees with the germline gene, perhaps due to a read error. This sequence joins TRBV4-3 and TRBJ2-1; TRBD2 matches 8 bases. The CDR3 has 16 residues. Germline loops: CDR1 LGHNA, CDR2 YSLEER. The CDR3 loop is CASSQGVGGAYNEQFF. CDR3 DNA: TGCGCCAGCAGTCAAGGCGTCGGGGGGGCCTACAATGAGCAGTTCTTC.

This clonotype was observed at least ten times. The V and J genes are TRBV28 and TRBJ2-5, with 9 bases lining up with TRBD2. The CDR3 runs 17 residues. V dropped 5 bases and J dropped 1; count of bases not matched to a gene: 11. Per germline, CDR1 MDHEN and CDR2 SYDVKM. The CDR3 nucleotides read TGTGCCAGCAGTCTTCCGGGACTAGCAACTCCCCAAGAGACCCAGTACTTC. Amino acids: CASSLPGLATPQETQYF. The full variable domain, rest sourced from reference TRBV28 and TRBJ2-5, is DVKVTQSSRYLVKRTGEKVFLECVQDMDHENMFWYRQDPGLGLRLIYFSYDVKMKEKGDIPEGYSVSREKKERFSLILESASTNQTSMYLCASSLPGLATPQETQYFGPGTRLLVL.

This sequence joins TRBV5-1 and TRBJ2-7, with 9 bases matching TRBD1. The length of the CDR3 is 13 residues. Trimming removed 4 bases from V and 7 bases from J; junction bases left unmatched: 6. Germline V lookup: CDR1 SGHRS, CDR2 YFSETQ. In DNA, the CDR3 is TGCGCCAGCAGCATACAGGGGGCTAATGAGCAGTACTTC. Its translation is CASSIQGANEQYF.

The chain recombines TRBV5-1 with TRBJ2-3; D might be TRBD2 (6 bases). This CDR3 spans 16 amino acids. CDR1 and CDR2 from the germline V gene are SGHRS and YFSETQ. Between the trimmed V and J ends, which lost 0 bases and 4 bases, there was a span of 15 bases. The CDR3 loop is CASSLAGREISDTQYF. CDR3 sequence (DNA): TGCGCCAGCAGCTTGGCCGGTCGGGAGATCTCAGATACGCAGTATTTT.

The rearrangement links TRBV20-1 to TRBJ2-5; either TRBD1 or TRBD2 may supply D (6 bases each). The assigned J gene may be wrong: the sequence end matches TRBJ2-7 better. The CDR3 spans 13 residues. The V gene's germline CDR1 is DFQATT and CDR2 SNEGSKA (reference sequence). The CDR3 protein is CSAPGGGDYEQYF. The CDR3 DNA sequence: TGCAGTGCGCCCGGGGGCGGGGACTACGAGCAGTACTTC.

On this clonotype: The conserved phenylalanine or tryptophan is not found at the CDR3 terminus, so this likely reflects a read error. The chain has TRBV27 and TRBJ1-3; a weak D match, TRBD1 (5 bases). Per the germline V gene, CDR1 is MNHEY and CDR2 is SMNVEV (reference sequence). The CDR3 totals 15 residues. V lost 1 base and J 2 bases, leaving 9 bases between the germline ends. The CDR3 nucleotides read TGTGCCAGCAGTTTATACCGGGACCCTGGAAACACCATATATATT. Translation gives CASSLYRDPGNTIYI.

The chain joins TRBV20-1 to TRBJ1-2; D is unresolved. The ends were cut back, 0 bases at V and 7 bases at J, with 15 bases in the middle. The CDR3 length is 14 residues. Germline CDR1 and CDR2: DFQATT and SNEGSKA (reference sequence). DNA for the CDR3: TGCAGTGCTAGAGATGGGCAAAAGATAGGTGGCTACACCTTC. This gives the protein CSARDGQKIGGYTF.

The chain has TRBV24-1 and TRBJ2-2; 8 nucleotides align to TRBD1. The germline gives CDR1 KGHDR, CDR2 SFDVKD. CDR3 size: 16 residues. Unmatched junction bases numbered 3, after V lost 3 bases and J lost 1 base. The CDR3 reads CATSDPGTGNTGELFF. The DNA of the CDR3 is TGTGCCACCAGTGATCCCGGGACAGGGAACACCGGGGAGCTGTTTTTT.